One sample yielded the 9 T cell receptor beta chains listed below, sequenced in a study of blood T cells in healthy people across ages. Alongside a J-beta primer mix, a sample-barcoded 5' primer served in a second PCR lasting roughly 6 to 11 cycles. MiXCR, applied by TCRdb to the 5' RACE reads, yields one record per CDR3 protein. This sample yields about 780,000 distinct CDR3 sequences, of which 46% are seen a single time; 15% to 20% belongs to the top ten. Sequencing used blood. These receptors came from a man aged 80 or over in good health.

The chain carries TRBV6-6 and TRBJ2-5; D may match TRBD1 or TRBD2 (5 bases each). The end of the DNA fits TRBJ2-7 better, so the J call may be wrong. Germline values: CDR1 MNHNY, CDR2 SVGAGI (reference sequence). The CDR3 consists of 13 residues. The CDR3 sequence is CASSRDAFYEQYF. The DNA of the CDR3 is TGTGCCAGCTCCCGGGACGCCTTCTACGAGCAGTACTTC.

V usage is TRBV7-2 and J usage is TRBJ2-1, with TRBD2 identical over 9 bases. Germline CDR1 SGHTA, CDR2 FQGNSA. V trimming: 5 bases; J trimming: 7 bases; junction bases outside the gene matches: 6. The CDR3 sequence is 14 residues long. CDR3 protein: CASSVESGRNEQFF. The CDR3 coding sequence is TGTGCCAGCAGCGTAGAGAGCGGGAGGAATGAGCAGTTCTTC. The full variable domain, its missing parts supplied by reference TRBV7-2 and TRBJ2-1, is GAGVSQSPSNKVTEKGKDVELRCDPISGHTALYWYRQSLGQGLEFLIYFQGNSAPDKSGLPSDRFSAERTGGSVSTLTIQRTQQEDSAVYLCASSVESGRNEQFFGPGTRLTVL.

The table lists this clonotype with a few counts. This chain's CDR3 is CSGARVQENNEQFF. The CDR3 DNA follows: TGCAGCGGTGCCAGGGTGCAGGAGAACAATGAGCAGTTCTTC. The chain carries TRBV29-1 and TRBJ2-1; possibly TRBD1 for D (5 bases). This CDR3 comprises 14 residues. V gave up 7 bases and J gave up 5 bases, with 18 bases separating them. Germline lookup yields CDR1 SQVTM and CDR2 ANQGSEA.

This rearrangement joins TRBV20-1 to TRBJ1-4; 8 bases map to TRBD1. In germline, CDR1 is DFQATT, CDR2 SNEGSKA (reference sequence). Trimming took 6 bases from V and 3 from J; bases not matched to a gene: 6. The CDR3 sequence is 14 residues long. This CDR3 is CSAQDRGANEKLFF. In DNA form, the CDR3 reads TGCAGTGCGCAAGACAGGGGCGCTAATGAAAAACTGTTTTTT.

In this sample, this clonotype turned up once. CDR3 sequence (DNA): TGTGCCAGCAGCCAGGCCGGCGGTAGTGTGGAGGTCTACGAGCAGTACTTC. This sequence encodes CASSQAGGSVEVYEQYF. The chain is built from TRBV4-2 and TRBJ2-7, with a possible D match to TRBD2 (5 bases). V was shortened by 3 bases and J by 3 bases, with 21 bases between the two germline ends. The CDR3 length is 17 residues. Germline-derived CDR1 and CDR2 are LGHNA and YNFKEQ.

This clonotype showed up just a few times. The V call is TRBV5-1, the J call TRBJ2-5; D is unresolved. CDR1 and CDR2 from the germline V gene are SGHRS and YFSETQ. The ends were cut back, 1 base at V and 2 bases at J, with 12 bases in the middle. The CDR3 is made up of 15 amino acids. As DNA, the CDR3 is TGCGCCAGCAGCTTGCTGGTGTCAGAACAAGAGACCCAGTACTTC. Its protein product is CASSLLVSEQETQYF. Full variable domain (rest looked up from reference TRBV5-1 and TRBJ2-5): KAGVTQTPRYLIKTRGQQVTLSCSPISGHRSVSWYQQTPGQGLQFLFEYFSETQRNKGNFPGRFSGRQFSNSRSEMNVSTLELGDSALYLCASSLLVSEQETQYFGPGTRLLVL.

This clonotype occurred once. Possible read error: a much larger clone is one base away. This chain links TRBV7-2 with TRBJ2-5; D remains ambiguous. Germline loops: CDR1 SGHTA, CDR2 FQGNSA. V was pared by 8 bases and J by 11 bases, with 18 bases between. The CDR3 is made up of 12 amino acids. The CDR3 sequence is CASGREGDEQYF. The CDR3 bases are TGTGCCAGCGGAAGGGAAGGAGATGAGCAGTACTTC.

The chain recombines TRBV29-1 with TRBJ1-2; D is perhaps TRBD1 (6 bases). The CDR3 totals 13 residues. V shed 0 bases and J shed 3 bases, with 8 bases lying between them. Germline CDR1 SQVTM, CDR2 ANQGSEA. The CDR3 bases are TGCAGCGTTGAAGATCAGGGGTACTATGGCTACACCTTC. Encoded protein: CSVEDQGYYGYTF. Filled out from reference TRBV29-1 and TRBJ1-2, the complete variable domain reads SAVISQKPSRDICQRGTSLTIQCQVDSQVTMMFWYRQQPGQSLTLIATANQGSEATYESGFVIDKFPISRPNLTFSTLTVSNMSPEDSSIYLCSVEDQGYYGYTFGSGTRLTVV.

In this sample, this clonotype turned up a few times. This chain connects TRBV20-1 to TRBJ2-7; D gene ambiguous. Trimming shortened V by 6 bases and J by 6 bases, and 15 bases separated the two germline ends. The germline CDR1 and CDR2 sequences are DFQATT and SNEGSKA (reference sequence). This CDR3 spans 12 amino acids. CDR3 nucleotide sequence: TGCAGTGCCAGCCGGGCCTCCGGCGAGCAGTACTTC. Amino acid sequence: CSASRASGEQYF.